This T cell receptor beta chain comes out of a study of control samples from healthy donors and cancer patients. Germline CDR1 MNHEY, CDR2 SVGAGI. Trimming took off 4 bases at V and 1 base at J, with 9 bases between the two ends. The CDR3 has 14 residues. Assay: immunoSEQ multiplex PCR; the TCRdb copy retains only in-frame clones and omits some. This repertoire includes approximately 190,000 clones. Sequencing was done on a sample of blood. The clonotype originates from a woman aged 25-40 years in good health. The rearrangement uses TRBV6-5 and TRBJ2-3, with D perhaps TRBD1 (6 bases). The CDR3 here is CASSLQGGTDTQYF. The CDR3 DNA reads as TGTGCCAGCAGTTTACAGGGAGGCACAGATACGCAGTATTTT.